This is a list of T cell receptor beta chains from one sample in a study of T cell clusters in autoimmune cytopenias. TCRdb reprocessed the multiplex PCR reads and keeps a single row for each CDR3 protein, giving no DNA. The ten top clones account for around 3%, within a sample of roughly 12,000 distinct CDR3 sequences. Sequencing input: peripheral blood. These TCRs come from a human donor with an autoimmune cytopenia or autoimmune hepatitis (not recorded which). CDR3s include the opening cysteine and the closing phenylalanine or tryptophan. The order of the fields is J gene, clone size, V gene, CDR3 protein. A row's size may be missing; if present it is once, few, many or a size class.

TRBJ1-2 NA TRBV30 CAWSPLGRAYGYTF
TRBJ2-5 NA TRBV10-3 CAISGGAGETQYF
TRBJ2-3 NA TRBV4-2 CASSQGDTDTQYF
TRBJ1-1 NA TRBV6-2/TRBV6-3 CASTPWGRADTEAFF
TRBJ2-2 NA TRBV6-2/TRBV6-3 CATDERGELFF
TRBJ2-3 NA TRBV5-6 CASSTGQADTQYF
TRBJ2-5 NA TRBV19 CASSTSQTGSDRETQYF
TRBJ1-2 NA TRBV7-6 CASRDRGGFGYGYTF
TRBJ2-3 large TRBV29-1 CSVKGLFADTQYF
TRBJ2-3 NA TRBV7-2 CASSPRVDTQYF
TRBJ2-6 NA TRBV11-1 CASSPLVVVLTF
TRBJ1-4 NA TRBV18 CASSPPGQAGEKLFF
TRBJ1-2 NA TRBV19 CASSTDRAPGYTF
TRBJ2-3 NA TRBV18 CASSPGGGTDTQYF
TRBJ2-7 NA TRBV7-9 CASSFDRGRLHEQYF
TRBJ2-3 NA TRBV7-9 CASTLAVTDTQYF
TRBJ2-2 medium-sized TRBV15 CATSRDSQGNTGELFF
TRBJ1-4 NA TRBV5-1 CASSPWTAEKLFF
TRBJ2-1 NA TRBV12-3/TRBV12-4 CASSSSRGLARNEQFF
TRBJ2-3 medium-sized TRBV6-5 CASRGTASTDTQYF
TRBJ2-2 NA TRBV11-1 CASGPTRGNTGELFF
TRBJ2-5 NA TRBV18 CASSATTGVETQYF
TRBJ2-3 medium-sized TRBV19 CASSIGGLGSTDTQYF
TRBJ1-4 NA TRBV12-3/TRBV12-4 CASSLGTGYTNEKLFF
TRBJ2-5 NA TRBV6-2/TRBV6-3 CASSYVRDKYF
TRBJ2-5 NA TRBV30 CAWSATGQFGAQYF
TRBJ2-1 medium-sized TRBV29-1 CSVERPSGGAAYNEQFF
TRBJ1-5 NA TRBV6-5 CASSQYFNQPQHF
TRBJ1-3 NA TRBV5-1 CASSLLVASGNTIYF
TRBJ1-4 NA TRBV18 CASSREGARINEKLFF
TRBJ2-3 NA TRBV15 CATSSTGISTDTQYF
TRBJ2-2 medium-sized TRBV5-4 CASSPGSAGELFF
TRBJ1-1 NA TRBV7-9 CASSPPQENTEAFF
TRBJ2-4 NA TRBV30 CAWSLGGGNIQYF
TRBJ2-7 NA TRBV28 CASSSRTGGSLYEQYF
TRBJ2-2 NA TRBV6-2/TRBV6-3 CASSYSQRTLNTGELFF
TRBJ2-2 NA TRBV14 CASSQVWTVNTGELFF
TRBJ2-5 NA TRBV27 CASSPYTNQETQYF
TRBJ1-4 NA TRBV19 CASKGTGDLPLNEKLFF
TRBJ2-3 NA TRBV6-1 CASSYSQSSWADTQYF